This T cell receptor (beta chain) was identified in a study of Ad26.COV2.S vaccination and SARS-CoV-2 variants. Study summary: The donor belonged to the COV1001 Ad26.COV2.S trial arm. Ad26.COV2.S, an intramuscular injection, was given once or twice 56 days apart. Findings and caveats of the study: Participants in the vaccine arm had higher spike-specific TCR breadth; placebo recipients had lower. The TCR-based breadth and depth measures might underestimate overall T cell responses.

This sample's treatment: over 15 received Ad26.COV2.S at low or high dose, single or two shots; several received placebo; per-sample allocation not given. The samples were gathered on day 63 after the first injection of vaccine or placebo. The germline V gene has CDR1 SGHRS and CDR2 YFSETQ. V shed 4 bases and J shed 5 bases, with 13 bases lying between them. This CDR3 is built from 13 residues. The data were produced by immunoSEQ multiplex PCR, yet TCRdb's version contains in-frame clones alone and is incomplete. The sample includes roughly 300,000 clones, roughly nine tenths seen only once; the top ten take 6.4%. About this clone: Antigen unknown.

The chain has TRBV5-1 and TRBJ2-7, with D possibly being TRBD2 (5 bases). The sequence was collected from a person aged 18-60 years who received the Ad26.COV2.S COVID-19 vaccine or a placebo. The sample in question was peripheral blood, obtained in a trial of Ad26.COV2.S vaccine versus placebo. The CDR3 reads CASSLPRGNEQYF. The CDR3 DNA is TGCGCCAGCAGCCTCCCTAGAGGGAACGAGCAGTACTTC.